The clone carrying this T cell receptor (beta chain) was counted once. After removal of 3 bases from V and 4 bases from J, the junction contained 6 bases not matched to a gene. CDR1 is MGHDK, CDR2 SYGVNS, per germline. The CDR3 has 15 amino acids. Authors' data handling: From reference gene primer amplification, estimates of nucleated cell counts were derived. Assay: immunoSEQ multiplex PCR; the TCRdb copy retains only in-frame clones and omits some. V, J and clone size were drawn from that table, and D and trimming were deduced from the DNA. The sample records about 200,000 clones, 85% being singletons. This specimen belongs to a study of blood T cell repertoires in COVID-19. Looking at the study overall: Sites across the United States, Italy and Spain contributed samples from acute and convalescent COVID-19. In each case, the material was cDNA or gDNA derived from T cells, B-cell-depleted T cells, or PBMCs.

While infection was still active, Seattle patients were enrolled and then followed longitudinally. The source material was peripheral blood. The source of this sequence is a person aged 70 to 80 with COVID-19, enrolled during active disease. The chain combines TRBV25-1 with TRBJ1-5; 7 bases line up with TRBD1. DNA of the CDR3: TGTGCCAGCAGTGAGTGGGACAGCGAAAATCAGCCCCAGCATTTT. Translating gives CASSEWDSENQPQHF.